The rows below give T cell receptor beta chains drawn from one sample of a study of cytomegalovirus exposure and HLA in healthy donors. Libraries were prepared by immunoSEQ multiplex PCR; TCRdb keeps only in-frame clonotypes and omits some of them. The sample shows about 250,000 clones, about 90% of them seen only once. The source material was PBMCs. These TCRs come from a man between 18 and 35 years old in good health and CMV-seropositive. The CDR3 runs from the conserved cysteine through the conserved F or W. A D gene is named only where the DNA matches it firmly. Clone size is given for some rows only: seen once, a few or many times, or a class if the clone is expanded.

d_call,j_call,clone_size,v_call,cdr3_nt,cdr3_aa
.,TRBJ2-1,.,TRBV5-1,TGCGCCAGCAGAGGCGGCTACCCTTACAATGAGCAGTTCTTC,CASRGGYPYNEQFF
TRBD2,TRBJ2-1,.,TRBV27,TGTGCCACCGTAGATGGACTAGCCGATGAGCAGTTCTTC,CATVDGLADEQFF
.,TRBJ1-4,.,TRBV30,TGTGCCTGGAGCCCCCTCGCGGGGGCCAGTGAAAAACTGTTTTTT,CAWSPLAGASEKLFF
TRBD2,TRBJ2-7,.,TRBV7-2,TGTGCCAGCAGCTTAAGAGCGGGAGGGGACTACGAGCAGTACTTC,CASSLRAGGDYEQYF
.,TRBJ2-7,.,TRBV29-1,TGCAGCGTTGAAGATCACGGGCAGTCCTACGAGCAGTACTTC,CSVEDHGQSYEQYF
.,TRBJ2-7,.,TRBV2,TGTGCCGGCGGCAGGGCCAGGGGCAGTTCTGAGCAGTACTTC,CAGGRARGSSEQYF
TRBD2,TRBJ2-7,.,TRBV7-2,TGTGCCAGCAGCTTAACCTCGGGAGGGTCCTACGAGCAGTACTTC,CASSLTSGGSYEQYF
.,TRBJ2-7,.,TRBV5-6,TGTGCCAGCAGGGGGCGTTTGCAGGTTTCCAGCTCCTACGAGCAGTACTTC,CASRGRLQVSSSYEQYF
.,TRBJ2-7,.,TRBV30,TGTGCCTGGAGCTTGATGAGGGAGCAGTACTTC,CAWSLMREQYF
.,TRBJ2-1,.,TRBV7-6,TGTGCCAGCAGCTTTAAGGGTGCCGGCCACAATGAGCAGTTCTTC,CASSFKGAGHNEQFF
TRBD2,TRBJ2-1,once,TRBV6-5,TGTGCCAGCAGTCCTACTAGCGGGGAATACAATGAGCAGTTCTTC,CASSPTSGEYNEQFF
.,TRBJ1-1,.,TRBV18,TGTGCCAGCTCACCACCGTTGGGCAGCATGAACACTGAAGCTTTCTTT,CASSPPLGSMNTEAFF
.,TRBJ1-1,.,TRBV27,TGTGCCAGCAGTCCCTCCCCAGCAACCACTGAAGCTTTCTTT,CASSPSPATTEAFF
.,TRBJ2-7,once,TRBV6-5,TGTGCCAGCAGTTCCCAGGCACCCTACGAGCAGTACTTC,CASSSQAPYEQYF
.,TRBJ1-4,.,TRBV4-1,TGCGCCAGCAGCCAAGTTAACTTGGGATTCCCCGAAAAACTGTTTTTT,CASSQVNLGFPEKLFF
.,TRBJ1-1,.,TRBV6-5,TGTGCCAGCAGTTACCTCGGGCAAGCTTTCTTT,CASSYLGQAFF
.,TRBJ1-2,.,TRBV5-6,TGTGCCAGCAGCCTGGGACATCTCTATGGCTACACCTTC,CASSLGHLYGYTF
.,TRBJ2-2,.,TRBV7-9,TGTGCCAGCAGCTTAGGGGTTACACCGAACACCGGGGAGCTGTTTTTT,CASSLGVTPNTGELFF
.,TRBJ1-3,.,TRBV5-6,TGTGCCAGCAGCTACAGACAGCCTGGAAACACCATATATTTT,CASSYRQPGNTIYF
TRBD1,TRBJ2-5,.,TRBV5-1,TGCGCCAGCAACCCGGGACAGACACAAGAGACCCAGTACTTC,CASNPGQTQETQYF
TRBD1,TRBJ1-4,.,TRBV6-1,TGTGCCACAAAGACAGGGGGCGACGGTGAAAAACTGTTTTTT,CATKTGGDGEKLFF
.,TRBJ1-2,once,TRBV29-1,TGCAGCGTTGAAGGTGGAGGGGGGCAGTTCGGGTATGGCTACACCTTC,CSVEGGGGQFGYGYTF
.,TRBJ1-1,.,TRBV5-4,TGTGCCAGCAGCTTGGCGGAAAGGGGGAACACTGAAGCTTTCTTT,CASSLAERGNTEAFF
.,TRBJ1-5,.,TRBV30,TGTGCCTGGAGCCCAATGGGCAATCAGCCCCAGCATTTT,CAWSPMGNQPQHF
.,TRBJ2-3,.,TRBV27,TGTGCCAGCAGTTATACAGGTCTAGGCACAGATACGCAGTATTTT,CASSYTGLGTDTQYF
.,TRBJ1-2,.,TRBV5-1,TGCGCCAGCAGCTTGGCCCAGGCCAGCGTCTATGGCTACACCTTC,CASSLAQASVYGYTF
TRBD1,TRBJ2-1,.,TRBV5-4,TGTGCCAGCAGCCTCCCAGGCGGGGGGACAGGGGGCGCTCGGCAGTTCTTC,CASSLPGGGTGGARQFF
.,TRBJ2-2,.,TRBV11-3,TGTGCCAGCAGCTTAGGGCCCGGGGAGCTGTTTTTT,CASSLGPGELFF
TRBD1,TRBJ1-2,.,TRBV6-5,TGTGCCAGCAGTTACTCGACAGGGGGCAACTATGGCTACACCTTC,CASSYSTGGNYGYTF
TRBD1,TRBJ2-2,.,TRBV11-1,TGTGCCAGCAGTCTACTCGGACAGGGGGGGACCGGGGAGCTGTTTTTT,CASSLLGQGGTGELFF
TRBD2,TRBJ2-1,.,TRBV2,TGTGCCAGCAGACTGCTAGCGGGAGGTACGAATGAGCAGTTCTTC,CASRLLAGGTNEQFF
TRBD1,TRBJ2-1,.,TRBV2,TGTGCCAGCAGTGGGACAGGGTCGTACAATGAGCAGTTCTTC,CASSGTGSYNEQFF
.,TRBJ2-1,.,TRBV5-1,TGCGCCAGCACCCTCGGGAGCTACAATGAGCAGTTCTTC,CASTLGSYNEQFF
TRBD1,TRBJ2-2,.,TRBV5-1,TGCGCCAGCAGCCGCGGACAGGTGGAAACCGGGGAGCTGTTTTTT,CASSRGQVETGELFF
.,TRBJ1-1,.,TRBV27,TGTGCCAGCAGTTTATCTCCTGCTACGGGCGGCACTGAAGCTTTCTTT,CASSLSPATGGTEAFF
TRBD1,TRBJ2-3,.,TRBV4-2,TGTGCCAGCAGCCAAGACTGGGGACAGGGGAGAGTCACGCAGTATTTT,CASSQDWGQGRVTQYF
.,TRBJ2-1,.,TRBV7-2,TGTGCCAGCAGCTTTCATCCCTTCAATGAGCAGTTCTTC,CASSFHPFNEQFF
TRBD2,TRBJ2-7,.,TRBV27,TGTGCCAGCAGTTTATTGGGGGGGTCTTTGGAGCAGTACTTC,CASSLLGGSLEQYF
.,TRBJ1-5,.,TRBV27,TGTGCCAGCAGTCGGGCGAGCAATCAGCCCCAGCATTTT,CASSRASNQPQHF
.,TRBJ2-1,once,TRBV27,TGTGCCAGCAGTATACCGGGACACTACAATGAGCAGTTCTTC,CASSIPGHYNEQFF
.,TRBJ1-1,few,TRBV5-1,TGCGCCAGCAGCTTGGAACGGGGGGAGAACACTGAAGCTTTCTTT,CASSLERGENTEAFF
.,TRBJ2-2,.,TRBV19,TGTGCCAGTAGTTGGGCCATTACTTCACCCGGGGAGCTGTTTTTT,CASSWAITSPGELFF
.,TRBJ2-1,.,TRBV18,TGTGCCAGCTCACCGCCTGTGAAGAAGAGGAATGAGCAGTTCTTC,CASSPPVKKRNEQFF
.,TRBJ1-2,few,TRBV2,TGTGCCAGCACCCAGGAGTGGCGCGGTATGGGCTACACCTTC,CASTQEWRGMGYTF
TRBD1,TRBJ1-1,.,TRBV2,TGTGCCAGCACCACCGACAGGGAAACTGAAGCTTTCTTT,CASTTDRETEAFF
TRBD2,TRBJ2-3,.,TRBV19,TGTGCCAGTAGTATTAGGACTAGCGGGAGAGGCACAGATACGCAGTATTTT,CASSIRTSGRGTDTQYF
.,TRBJ2-1,.,TRBV4-1,TGCGCCAGCAGCCATAGCGACGGAAAGCAGTTCTTC,CASSHSDGKQFF
.,TRBJ2-7,.,TRBV15,TGTGCCACCAGCAGAGGTTGGGGGGACAGTTCATACGAGCAGTACTTC,CATSRGWGDSSYEQYF
.,TRBJ2-7,.,TRBV6-6,TGTGCCAGCAGTTACTCGAAATCAGTTACCTACGAGCAGTACTTC,CASSYSKSVTYEQYF
.,TRBJ2-7,once,TRBV2,TGTGCCAGCAGTGAGGTCCGACAGACCATTCGGTCCTACGAGCAGTACTTC,CASSEVRQTIRSYEQYF
.,TRBJ2-4,.,TRBV5-1,TGCGCCAGCAGCTTGGACGGGAGAAACATTCAGTACTTC,CASSLDGRNIQYF
TRBD1,TRBJ1-1,.,TRBV2,TGTGCCAGCAGGAGGGGACAGGGGAGCACTGAAGCTTTCTTT,CASRRGQGSTEAFF
.,TRBJ1-1,.,TRBV7-6,TGTGCCAGCAGCTTAGCCAGGGGCACTGAAGCTTTCTTT,CASSLARGTEAFF
.,TRBJ2-2,.,TRBV2,TGTGCCAGCAGCCCCCAATGGGGGAGTACCGGGGAGCTGTTTTTT,CASSPQWGSTGELFF
TRBD1,TRBJ2-7,.,TRBV7-9,TGTGCCAGCAGCTTTTCACAGGGGGCGTACCACGAGCAGTACTTC,CASSFSQGAYHEQYF